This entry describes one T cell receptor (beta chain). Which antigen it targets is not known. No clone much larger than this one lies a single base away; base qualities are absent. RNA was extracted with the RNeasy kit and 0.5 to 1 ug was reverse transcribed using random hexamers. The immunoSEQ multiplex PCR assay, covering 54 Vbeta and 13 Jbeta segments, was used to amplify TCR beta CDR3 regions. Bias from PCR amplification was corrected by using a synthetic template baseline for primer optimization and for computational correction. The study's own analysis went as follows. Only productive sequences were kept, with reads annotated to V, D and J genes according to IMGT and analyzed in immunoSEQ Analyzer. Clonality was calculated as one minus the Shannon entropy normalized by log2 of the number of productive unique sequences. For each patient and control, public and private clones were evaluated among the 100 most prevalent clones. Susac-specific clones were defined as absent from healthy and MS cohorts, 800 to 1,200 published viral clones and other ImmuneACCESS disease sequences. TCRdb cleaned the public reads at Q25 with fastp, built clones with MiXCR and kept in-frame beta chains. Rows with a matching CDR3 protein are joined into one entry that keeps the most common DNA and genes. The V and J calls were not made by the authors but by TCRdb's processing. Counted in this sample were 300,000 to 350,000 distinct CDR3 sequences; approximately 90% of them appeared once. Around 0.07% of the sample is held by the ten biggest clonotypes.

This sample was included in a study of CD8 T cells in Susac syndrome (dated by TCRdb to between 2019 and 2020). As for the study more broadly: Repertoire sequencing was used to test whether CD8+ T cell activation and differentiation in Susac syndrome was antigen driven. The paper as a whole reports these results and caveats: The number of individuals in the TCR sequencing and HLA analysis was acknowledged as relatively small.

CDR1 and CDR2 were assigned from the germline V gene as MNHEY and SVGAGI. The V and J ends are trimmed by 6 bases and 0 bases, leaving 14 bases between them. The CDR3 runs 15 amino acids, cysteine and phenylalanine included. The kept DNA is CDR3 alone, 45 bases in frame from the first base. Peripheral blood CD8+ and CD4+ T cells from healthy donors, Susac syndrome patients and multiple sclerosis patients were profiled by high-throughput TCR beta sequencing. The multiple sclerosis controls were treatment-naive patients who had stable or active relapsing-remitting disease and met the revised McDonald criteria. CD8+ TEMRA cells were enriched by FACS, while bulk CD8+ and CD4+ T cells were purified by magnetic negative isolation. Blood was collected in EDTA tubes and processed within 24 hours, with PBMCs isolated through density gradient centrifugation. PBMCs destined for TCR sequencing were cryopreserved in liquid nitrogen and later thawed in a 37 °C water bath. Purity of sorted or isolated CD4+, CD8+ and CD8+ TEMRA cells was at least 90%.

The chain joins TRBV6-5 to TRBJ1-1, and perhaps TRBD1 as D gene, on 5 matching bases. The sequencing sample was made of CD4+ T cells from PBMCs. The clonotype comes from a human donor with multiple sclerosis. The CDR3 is CASRRLRGMNTEAFF. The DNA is TGTGCCAGCAGGCGTCTACGGGGCATGAACACTGAAGCTTTCTTT.